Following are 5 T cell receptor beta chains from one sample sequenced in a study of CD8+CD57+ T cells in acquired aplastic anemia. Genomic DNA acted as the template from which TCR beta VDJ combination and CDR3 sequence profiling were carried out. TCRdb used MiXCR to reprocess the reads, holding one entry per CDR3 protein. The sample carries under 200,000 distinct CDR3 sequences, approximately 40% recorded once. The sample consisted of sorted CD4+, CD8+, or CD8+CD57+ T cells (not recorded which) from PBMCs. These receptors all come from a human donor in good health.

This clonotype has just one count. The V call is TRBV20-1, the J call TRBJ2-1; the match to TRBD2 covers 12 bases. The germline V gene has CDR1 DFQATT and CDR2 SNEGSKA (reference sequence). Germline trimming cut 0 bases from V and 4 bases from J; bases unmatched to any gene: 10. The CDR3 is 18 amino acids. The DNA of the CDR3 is TGCAGTGCTAGAGACCGACTAGCGGGAGTTGGGATGTACAATGAGCAGTTCTTC. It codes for CSARDRLAGVGMYNEQFF.

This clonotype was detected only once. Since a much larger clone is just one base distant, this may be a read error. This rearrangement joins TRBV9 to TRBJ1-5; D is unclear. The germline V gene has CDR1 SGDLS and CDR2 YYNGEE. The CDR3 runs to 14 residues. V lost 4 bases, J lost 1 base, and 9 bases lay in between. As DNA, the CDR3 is TGTGCCAGCAGCCAAGACGCAAGCAATCAGCCCCAGCATTTT. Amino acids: CASSQDASNQPQHF.

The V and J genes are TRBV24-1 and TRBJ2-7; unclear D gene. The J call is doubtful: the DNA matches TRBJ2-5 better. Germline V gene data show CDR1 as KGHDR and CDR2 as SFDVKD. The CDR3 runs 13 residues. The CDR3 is CATSDPPFATQYF. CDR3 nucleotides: TGTGCCACCAGTGATCCACCCTTCGCGACCCAGTACTTC.

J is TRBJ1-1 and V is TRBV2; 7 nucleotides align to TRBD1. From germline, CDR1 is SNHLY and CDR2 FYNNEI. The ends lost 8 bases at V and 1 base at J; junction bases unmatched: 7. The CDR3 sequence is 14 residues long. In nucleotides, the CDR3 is TGTGCCAGCCCTACAGGGGCTAGGAACACTGAAGCTTTCTTT. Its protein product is CASPTGARNTEAFF.

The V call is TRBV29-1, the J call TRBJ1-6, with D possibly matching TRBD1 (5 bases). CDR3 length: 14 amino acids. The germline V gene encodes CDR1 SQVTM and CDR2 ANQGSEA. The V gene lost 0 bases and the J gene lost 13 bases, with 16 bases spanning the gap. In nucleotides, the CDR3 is TGCAGCGTTGAAGAAAGCAGGGCCCGGGGTCCCCTCCACTTT. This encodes CSVEESRARGPLHF.